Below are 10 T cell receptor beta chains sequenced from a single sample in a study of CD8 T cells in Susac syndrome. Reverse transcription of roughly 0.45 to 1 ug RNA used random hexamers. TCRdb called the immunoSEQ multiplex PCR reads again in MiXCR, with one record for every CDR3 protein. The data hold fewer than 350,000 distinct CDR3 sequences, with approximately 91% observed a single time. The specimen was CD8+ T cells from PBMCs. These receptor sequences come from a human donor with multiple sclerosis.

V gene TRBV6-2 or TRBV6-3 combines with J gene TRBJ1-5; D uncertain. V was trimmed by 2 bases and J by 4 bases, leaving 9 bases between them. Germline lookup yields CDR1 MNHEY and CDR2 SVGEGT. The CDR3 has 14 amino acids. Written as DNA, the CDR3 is TGTGCCAGCAGTTACGAGGCCGATAATCAGCCCCAGCATTTT. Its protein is CASSYEADNQPQHF.

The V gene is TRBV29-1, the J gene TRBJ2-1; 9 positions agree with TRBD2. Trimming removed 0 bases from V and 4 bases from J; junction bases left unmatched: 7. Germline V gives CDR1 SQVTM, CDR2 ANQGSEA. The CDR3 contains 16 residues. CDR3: CSVEDYGTSLYNEQFF. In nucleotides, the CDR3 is TGCAGCGTTGAAGATTATGGGACTAGCCTTTACAATGAGCAGTTCTTC.

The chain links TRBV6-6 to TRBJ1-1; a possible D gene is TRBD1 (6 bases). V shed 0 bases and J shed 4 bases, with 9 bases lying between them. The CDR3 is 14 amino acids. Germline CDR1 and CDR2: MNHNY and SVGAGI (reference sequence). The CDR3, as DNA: TGTGCCAGCAGTTACTCGGGGGACATCACTGAAGCTTTCTTT. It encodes CASSYSGDITEAFF.

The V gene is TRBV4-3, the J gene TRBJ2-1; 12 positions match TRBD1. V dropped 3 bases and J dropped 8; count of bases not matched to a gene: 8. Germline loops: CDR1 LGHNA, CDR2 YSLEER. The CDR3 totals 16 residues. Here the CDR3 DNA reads TGCGCCAGCAGCCACACCCGGGACAGGGGGCTTGATGAGCAGTTCTTC. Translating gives CASSHTRDRGLDEQFF.

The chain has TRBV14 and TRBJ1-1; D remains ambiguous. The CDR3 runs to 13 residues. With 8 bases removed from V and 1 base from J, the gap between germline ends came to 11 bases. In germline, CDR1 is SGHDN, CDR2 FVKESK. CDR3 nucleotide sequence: TGTGCCAGCCGGGAAGGCGGGAACACTGAAGCTTTCTTT. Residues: CASREGGNTEAFF.

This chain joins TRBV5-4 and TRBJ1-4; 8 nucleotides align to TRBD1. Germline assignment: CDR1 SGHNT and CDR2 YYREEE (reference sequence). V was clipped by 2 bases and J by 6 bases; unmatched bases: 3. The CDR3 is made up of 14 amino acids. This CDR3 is CASSFQQGDEKLFF. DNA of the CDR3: TGTGCCAGCAGCTTCCAACAGGGGGATGAAAAACTGTTTTTT.

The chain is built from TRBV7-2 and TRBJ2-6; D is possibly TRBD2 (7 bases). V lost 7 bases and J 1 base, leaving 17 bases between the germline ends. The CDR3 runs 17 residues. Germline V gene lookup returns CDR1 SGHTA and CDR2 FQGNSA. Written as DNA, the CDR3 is TGTGCCAGCATAAGGGGGAGGGCCAGGTCTGGGGCCAACGTCCTGACTTTC. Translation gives CASIRGRARSGANVLTF.

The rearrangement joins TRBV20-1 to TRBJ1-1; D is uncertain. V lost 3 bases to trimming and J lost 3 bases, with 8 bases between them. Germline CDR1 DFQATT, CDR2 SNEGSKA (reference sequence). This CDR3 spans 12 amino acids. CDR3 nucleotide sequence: TGCAGTGCTAGTGTCGGGGACACTGAAGCTTTCTTT. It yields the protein CSASVGDTEAFF.

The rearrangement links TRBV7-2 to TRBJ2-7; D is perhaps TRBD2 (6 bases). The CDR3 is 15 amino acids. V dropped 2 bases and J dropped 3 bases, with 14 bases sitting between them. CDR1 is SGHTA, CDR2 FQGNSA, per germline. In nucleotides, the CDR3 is TGTGCCAGCAGCTTAACGGTTGGGGGAGGCTACGAGCAGTACTTC. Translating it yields CASSLTVGGGYEQYF.

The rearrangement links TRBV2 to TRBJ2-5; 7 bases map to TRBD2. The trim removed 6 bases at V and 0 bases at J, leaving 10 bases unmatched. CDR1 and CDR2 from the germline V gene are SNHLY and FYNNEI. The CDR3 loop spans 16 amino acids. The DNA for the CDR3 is TGTGCCAGCAGGGTGCGGGGGAGAGCTTACCAAGAGACCCAGTACTTC. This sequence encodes CASRVRGRAYQETQYF.